The following is a T cell receptor beta chain sequence with its context. Tregs were sorted as CD4+CD25+CD127-/low cells. Full-length variable regions came from constant-region reverse primers plus semi-nested Nested Universal Primer A PCR. TCRdb reprocessed the 5' RACE reads via MiXCR and lists one record per CDR3 protein. The table includes fewer than 50,000 distinct CDR3 sequences, 22% detected once. This CDR3 is built from 11 residues. In germline, CDR1 is MDHEN, CDR2 SYDVKM. V was shortened by 3 bases and J by 9 bases, with 8 bases between the two germline ends. The V call is TRBV28, the J call TRBJ1-2, with unresolved D. The source of this sequence is a female donor with breast cancer. Source material: Tregs sorted from a lymph node. CDR3 nucleotide sequence: TGTGCCAGCAGTTTGGACCTCCGCTACACCTTC. Protein product: CASSLDLRYTF.